This TCR beta chain stems from a study of T-cell memory formation after mild COVID-19. Study context: Each donor largely had its own TCR clusters.

TCRdb re-called the 5' RACE reads with MiXCR, one entry per CDR3 protein. The sample has 250,000 to 300,000 distinct CDR3 sequences; around 17% are singletons. On this clonotype itself: The target antigen is unknown.

Study observations and caveats: Clones that contracted from day 15 to 85 were balanced CD4/CD8, while later expanders leaned CD4+. Proof of SARS-CoV-2 specificity was absent for the second-wave clones that crested on day 37. Pre-infection memory held some responding clones, suggesting pre-existing cross-reactive T cells responded.

The germline CDR1 and CDR2 sequences are DFQATT and SNEGSKA (reference sequence). V lost 7 bases to trimming and J lost 0 bases, with 9 bases between them. The CDR3 consists of 12 residues. The sequenced sample was PBMCs or a T cell subset sorted from them (not recorded which). This sequence joins TRBV20-1 and TRBJ1-1, with D perhaps TRBD1 (5 bases). This TCR was recovered from a man aged 18 to 29 who had mild COVID-19 (a few samples of this study predate the infection). Cell type and time point are not known. The CDR3 protein is CSGDLLNTEAFF. The CDR3 region has the DNA TGCAGTGGGGACCTACTGAACACTGAAGCTTTCTTT.